These 26 T cell receptor beta chains came from one sample sequenced in a study of cytomegalovirus exposure and HLA in healthy donors. Use of 60 Vbeta and 13 Jbeta primers characterized the PCR. Repertoires were generated with immunoSEQ multiplex PCR, while TCRdb's copy carries only in-frame clones and drops some. The sample records 100,000 to 120,000 clones, approximately 79% being singletons. The sequencing sample was made of PBMCs. These receptor sequences come from a man aged 30 to 45 in good health and CMV-seropositive.

The rearrangement joins TRBV4-2 to TRBJ2-2; 10 bases line up with TRBD2. Unmatched junction bases numbered 6, after V lost 3 bases and J lost 2 bases. The CDR3 is made up of 17 amino acids. The germline V gene encodes CDR1 LGHNA and CDR2 YNFKEQ. The CDR3 here is CASSHPAGGINTGELFF. The CDR3 region has the DNA TGTGCCAGCAGCCACCCAGCGGGGGGGATAAACACCGGGGAGCTGTTTTTT.

This chain uses TRBV7-9 with TRBJ2-5; D perhaps matches TRBD2 (5 bases). The DNA end lines up better with TRBJ2-7; the J call may be wrong. The CDR3 sequence is 13 residues long. The germline V gene encodes CDR1 SEHNR and CDR2 FQNEAQ (reference sequence). The DNA of the CDR3 is TGTGCCAGCAGCTTAGGGCTAGCCGGCGAGCAGTACTTC. It codes for CASSLGLAGEQYF.

This clone showed up just once. The chain uses TRBV5-1 and TRBJ2-5; the D gene is possibly TRBD2 (5 bases). From germline, CDR1 is SGHRS and CDR2 YFSETQ. The CDR3 extends over 14 amino acids. Trimming left V 1 base short and J 1 base short, with 8 bases between. In DNA, the CDR3 is TGCGCCAGCAGCTTGATAGCGTCCCAAGAGACCCAGTACTTC. Amino acids: CASSLIASQETQYF.

This clone was recorded once. The V gene is TRBV21-1, the J gene TRBJ2-7; TRBD1 was called by the table and not checked on the DNA. TRBV21-1 is a recognized pseudogene. The CDR3 sequence is 15 residues long. This CDR3 reads CASSRVSTGPHEQYF. The CDR3 nucleotides read TGTGCCAGCAGCAGAGTCAGTACAGGTCCCCACGAGCAGTACTTC.

The CDR3 is CASSPGWGPQYEQYF. As DNA, the CDR3 is TGTGCCAGCAGCCCAGGGTGGGGCCCGCAGTACGAGCAGTACTTC. The gene calls are TRBV11-2 and TRBJ2-5, with D maybe TRBD1 (5 bases). The J call may be faulty, since TRBJ2-7 better matches the DNA end. Germline CDR1 SGHAT, CDR2 FQNNGV. The CDR3 spans 15 residues.

The chain recombines TRBV13 with TRBJ2-7; D is unclear. The CDR3 contains 15 residues. With 0 bases removed from V and 2 bases from J, the gap between germline ends came to 11 bases. The germline CDR1 and CDR2 sequences are PRHDT and FYEKMQ (reference sequence). CDR3 amino acids: CASSLGVQDPYEQYF. As DNA, the CDR3 is TGTGCCAGCAGCTTAGGCGTCCAGGATCCCTACGAGCAGTACTTC.

This chain links TRBV9 with TRBJ1-1; D ambiguous. The germline gives CDR1 SGDLS, CDR2 YYNGEE. The V gene lost 4 bases and the J gene lost 10 bases, with 17 bases spanning the gap. The CDR3 has 13 residues. The CDR3 nucleotides are TGTGCCAGCAGCCACCTATGGGAGGGTAGAGCTTTCTTT. Protein product: CASSHLWEGRAFF.

This clone has at least ten counts. The chain carries TRBV6-5 and TRBJ1-1, with unresolved D. This CDR3 comprises 12 residues. The V end lost 7 bases, the J end lost 7 bases, and 13 bases lay between the germline ends. Germline CDR1 MNHEY, CDR2 SVGAGI. As DNA, the CDR3 is TGTGCCAGCATCCAGACGCGCGGTGAAGCTTTCTTT. Residues: CASIQTRGEAFF.

The genes are TRBV7-6 and TRBJ2-7; no definite D call. This CDR3 has 12 amino acids. The V end was cut by 5 bases, the J end by 4 bases, with 9 bases between. The V gene's germline CDR1 is SGHVS and CDR2 FNYEAQ. This CDR3 is CASSPTSYEQYF. CDR3 DNA sequence: TGTGCCAGCAGCCCTACCTCGTACGAGCAGTACTTC.

The rearrangement links TRBV5-6 to TRBJ1-2; no firm D call. Germline-derived CDR1 and CDR2 are SGHDT and YYEEEE. V was cut by 0 bases and J by 1 base, with 4 bases left in between. The CDR3 is made up of 13 amino acids. DNA of the CDR3: TGTGCCAGCAGCTTGGCCCATAACTATGGCTACACCTTC. Translating it yields CASSLAHNYGYTF. Supplemented by reference TRBV5-6 and TRBJ1-2, the full variable domain reads DAGVTQSPTHLIKTRGQQVTLRCSPKSGHDTVSWYQQALGQGPQFIFQYYEEEERQRGNFPDRFSGHQFPNYSSELNVNALLLGDSALYLCASSLAHNYGYTFGSGTRLTVV.

The chain joins TRBV5-1 to TRBJ2-7; 9 nucleotides align to TRBD1. Germline loops: CDR1 SGHRS, CDR2 YFSETQ. Trimming at V came to 3 bases and at J to 0 bases, leaving 13 bases not matched to a gene. This CDR3 comprises 18 residues. CDR3 DNA sequence: TGCGCCAGCAGCTCCACGCCGACCGGGACAGGGATCTCCTACGAGCAGTACTTC. Protein sequence: CASSSTPTGTGISYEQYF.

J is TRBJ2-7 and V is TRBV6-6; TRBD2 might be the D (6 bases). The V end lost 2 bases, the J end lost 4 bases, and 12 bases lay between the germline ends. Germline assignment: CDR1 MNHNY and CDR2 SVGAGI (reference sequence). The CDR3 loop spans 14 amino acids. CDR3 nucleotides: TGTGCCAGCAGTTACGGGGGGTGGTCTTACGAGCAGTACTTC. Its protein product is CASSYGGWSYEQYF.

The V call is TRBV6-1, the J call TRBJ1-1, with TRBD1 identical over 9 bases. Germline V lookup: CDR1 MNHNS, CDR2 SASEGT. This CDR3 is 17 amino acids long. J gave up 0 bases and V 1 base, and 6 bases lay outside the gene matches. CDR3 DNA: TGTGCCAGCAGTGAAGGAATCCGGGACAGGGTGAACACTGAAGCTTTCTTT. It encodes CASSEGIRDRVNTEAFF.

The rearrangement joins TRBV27 to TRBJ2-1; 7 nucleotides match TRBD1. Germline values: CDR1 MNHEY, CDR2 SMNVEV (reference sequence). V dropped 5 bases and J dropped 5; count of bases not matched to a gene: 18. This CDR3 comprises 18 residues. This CDR3 reads CASSQTFGTDHPNNEQFF. In DNA, the CDR3 is TGTGCCAGCAGTCAAACTTTTGGGACAGACCACCCGAACAATGAGCAGTTCTTC.

V usage is TRBV6-5 and J usage is TRBJ1-1; 8 bases align to TRBD1. With 6 bases clipped from V and 3 bases from J, the junction kept 6 bases outside the gene matches. Germline V CDR1 and CDR2: MNHEY, SVGAGI. CDR3 size: 14 residues. CDR3 sequence (DNA): TGTGCCAGCAGGCCAGGGGGCCTGGACACTGAAGCTTTCTTT. Amino acids: CASRPGGLDTEAFF.

The chain employs TRBV10-1 and TRBJ2-7; weak D call: TRBD1 (5 bases). The germline V gene has CDR1 WNHNN and CDR2 SYGVQD (reference sequence). This CDR3 is built from 15 residues. Trimming took off 0 bases at V and 5 bases at J, with 14 bases between the two ends. The CDR3 loop reads CASSESTEKNHEQYF. CDR3 in DNA: TGCGCCAGCAGTGAGTCGACAGAGAAAAACCACGAGCAGTACTTC.

The chain employs TRBV5-1 and TRBJ2-7; TRBD1 matches 7 bases. Trimming at V came to 4 bases and at J to 2 bases, leaving 6 bases not matched to a gene. Per the germline V gene, CDR1 is SGHRS and CDR2 is YFSETQ. The CDR3 has 14 residues. CDR3 bases: TGCGCCAGCAGCCCGGGGACAGCCACCTACGAGCAGTACTTC. Its translation is CASSPGTATYEQYF.

This sequence joins TRBV5-1 and TRBJ2-7; 8 bases are a match to TRBD1. With V trimmed by 9 bases and J by 6 bases, 8 bases remained unmatched. This CDR3 spans 12 amino acids. The germline CDR1 and CDR2 sequences are SGHRS and YFSETQ. The CDR3 nucleotides are TGCGCCACCGAGGTCACAGGGGGCGAGCAGTACTTC. Its protein product is CATEVTGGEQYF.

This sequence joins TRBV11-3 and TRBJ1-1; D is unresolved. This CDR3 has 13 amino acids. Trimming removed 0 bases from V and 10 bases from J, with 12 bases in between. Germline loops: CDR1 SGHNT, CDR2 YENEEA. The CDR3, as DNA: TGTGCCAGCAGCTTAGAGGGGAGGTTGGCAGCTTTCTTT. It codes for CASSLEGRLAAFF. The full variable domain, with the rest looked up from reference TRBV11-3 and TRBJ1-1, is EAGVVQSPRYKIIEKKQPVAFWCNPISGHNTLYWYLQNLGQGPELLIRYENEEAVDDSQLPKDRFSAERLKGVDSTLKIQPAELGDSAVYLCASSLEGRLAAFFGQGTRLTVV.

This rearrangement joins TRBV25-1 to TRBJ2-7; TRBD1 agrees at 9 bases. V dropped 2 bases and J dropped 2; count of bases not matched to a gene: 10. Germline CDR1 reads MGHDK; CDR2 reads SYGVNS. CDR3 length equals 17 residues. CDR3 sequence: CASSEQGNRQGAYEQYF. The CDR3 DNA sequence: TGTGCCAGCAGTGAACAGGGGAATAGACAGGGGGCCTACGAGCAGTACTTC.

The table lists this clone with a count of one. The chain recombines TRBV27 with TRBJ2-1; 7 bases align to TRBD1. The CDR3 extends over 13 amino acids. Germline CDR1 reads MNHEY; CDR2 reads SMNVEV (reference sequence). The V segment lost 6 bases and the J segment 4 bases; nucleotides outside the gene matches: 3. This CDR3 is CASSWTGYNEQFF. CDR3 sequence (DNA): TGTGCCAGCAGCTGGACAGGATACAATGAGCAGTTCTTC.

Concerning this clone itself: The junction shows a germline mismatch at one end, possibly a read error. This same CDR3 is encoded by further DNA sequences in the sample. The chain uses TRBV13 and TRBJ1-1; 9 bases agree with TRBD1. The CDR3 consists of 16 residues. From germline, CDR1 is PRHDT and CDR2 FYEKMQ (reference sequence). Written as DNA, the CDR3 is TGTGCCAGCAGCAGGAATACAGGGGGCGGGAACACTGAGGCTTTCTTT. This translates into CASSRNTGGGNTEAFF.

The chain couples TRBV6-6 to TRBJ2-3; 12 bases match TRBD2. This CDR3 has 15 residues. V lost 6 bases to trimming and J lost 3 bases; unmatched junction nucleotides: 4. Germline V CDR1 and CDR2: MNHNY, SVGAGI (reference sequence). The DNA of the CDR3 is TGTGCCAGCAGCTTGACTAGCGGGGGTACAGATACGCAGTATTTT. This translates into CASSLTSGGTDTQYF.

A note on this clone: One junction end disagrees with the germline gene, perhaps due to a read error. The V call is TRBV7-3, the J call TRBJ1-2; the D is unclear. Per the germline V gene, CDR1 is SGHTA and CDR2 is FQGTGA. The CDR3 contains 12 residues. CDR3: CASSQDRGPSHF. The DNA of the CDR3 is TGTGCCAGCAGCCAAGATCGCGGTCCCTCCCACTTC. The entire variable domain, with the rest obtained from reference TRBV7-3 and TRBJ1-2, is as follows: GAGVSQTPSNKVTEKGKYVELRCDPISGHTALYWYRQSLGQGPEFLIYFQGTGAADDSGLPNDRFFAVRPEGSVSTLKIQRTERGDSAVYLCASSQDRGPSHFGSGTRLTVV.

The CDR3 protein is CSVLRQNYEQYF. The CDR3 DNA sequence: TGCAGCGTTCTGAGACAGAACTACGAGCAGTACTTC. The chain has TRBV29-1 and TRBJ2-7, with D possibly being TRBD1 (5 bases). The V gene lost 5 bases and the J gene lost 3 bases, with 11 bases spanning the gap. Germline values: CDR1 SQVTM, CDR2 ANQGSEA. The CDR3 runs 12 residues.

This chain links TRBV9 with TRBJ1-1; D not resolved. The CDR3 has 14 amino acids. Germline V lookup: CDR1 SGDLS, CDR2 YYNGEE. V shed 0 bases and J shed 1 base, with 7 bases lying between them. The CDR3 DNA is TGTGCCAGCAGCGTAGGGGCAGGGAACACTGAAGCTTTCTTT. As protein: CASSVGAGNTEAFF.